Listed here is a single TCR beta chain. The table came from immunoSEQ multiplex PCR; TCRdb's copy has only in-frame clones and leaves some out. The profile shows under 200,000 clones, roughly 94% of them singletons. This CDR3 comprises 14 residues. Germline V CDR1 and CDR2: GTSNPN, SVGIG (reference sequence). Unmatched junction bases numbered 6, after V lost 5 bases and J lost 2 bases. This entry comes from a study of T cell responses to AZD1222 COVID-19 vaccine. V and J are TRBV30 and TRBJ2-7; TRBD1 agrees at 10 bases. The sequences come from peripheral blood, collected on day 0 of AZD1222 vaccination. The source is an adult in good health. The CDR3 DNA sequence: TGTGCCTGGCGAGGGACAGGGGTGGCCTACGAGCAGTACTTC. This gives the protein CAWRGTGVAYEQYF. The complete variable domain, with remaining parts taken from reference TRBV30 and TRBJ2-7, reads SQTIHQWPATLVQPVGSPLSLECTVEGTSNPNLYWYRQAAGRGLQLLFYSVGIGQISSEVPQNLSASRPQDRQFILSSKKLLLSDSGFYLCAWRGTGVAYEQYFGPGTRLTVT.